The clone carrying this T cell receptor (beta chain) was counted many times. The antigen is unknown. This sample is drawn from a study of T-cell reconstitution after alpha-beta-depleted transplantation in children. Findings and limits, study-wide: The authors attributed T-cell counts and diversity one year after transplant mostly to newly produced T cells. Expanded clones from the graft, numbering several hundred, reportedly supplied alpha-beta T cells about two months after transplant. Recipient T cells and thymic progenitors that survived gave rise to the high TCRbeta diversity observed at day 60 in some patients.

This CDR3 contains 12 residues. The V end was cut by 4 bases, the J end by 9 bases, with 12 bases between. Unique molecular identifiers were used in preparing the TCRbeta library. Using its own MiXCR run on the PCR reads, TCRdb lists one record per CDR3 protein. The profile covers more than 40,000 distinct CDR3 sequences, with about a tenth appearing a single time and 25% to 30% taken by the ten largest. The sequence derives from a male patient aged 2-15 years who had a stem cell transplant for chronic granulomatous disease, so the T cells may come from the graft donor. The chain is built from TRBV12-3 or TRBV12-4 and TRBJ2-5, with D possibly being TRBD1 or TRBD2 (5 bases each). The sequencing here drew on PBMCs, mostly from graft donor cells, taken 60 days after TCRalphabeta/CD19-depleted stem cell transplant. CDR3 in DNA: TGTGCCAGCAGTTCCCCACCGGGGCCCCAGTACTTC. It encodes CASSSPPGPQYF.